Each of the 7 T cell receptor beta chains below was sequenced from the same sample in a study of tumor and adjacent non-tumor tissue in lung cancer. Three rounds of nested PCR, following a modified ARM-PCR protocol, produced the TCRbeta library. TCRdb independently ran MiXCR on the multiplex PCR reads; one entry per CDR3 protein. Among approximately 120,000 distinct CDR3 sequences, roughly 80% were seen once, and the ten largest hold 35% to 40%. No cell sorting was done before RNA was extracted from the tissue. The sample consisted of lung tumor tissue. The receptors were gathered from a woman in her sixties or seventies with non-small cell lung cancer.

As for this clonotype: A read error is possible here, since a much larger clone lies one base away. V gene TRBV10-3 combines with J gene TRBJ2-5; 7 nucleotides agree with TRBD2. Germline assignment: CDR1 ENHRY and CDR2 SYGVKD. The CDR3 spans 14 residues. The CDR3 spells CAISQASGQETLYF. DNA of the CDR3: TGTGCCATCAGTCAGGCTAGCGGACAAGAGACCCTGTACTTC.

In the case of this clonotype: An end of the junction differs from the germline gene, which may be a read error. The chain has TRBV28 and TRBJ2-2, with a possible D match to TRBD1 (5 bases). Looked up from germline, CDR1 is MDHEN and CDR2 is SYDVKM. The CDR3 covers 16 residues. The CDR3 reads CTSSFAEQANTGELFF. As DNA, the CDR3 is TGTACCAGCAGTTTCGCCGAACAGGCGAACACCGGGGAGCTGTTTTTT.

As regards this clonotype: The CDR3 end shows no conserved phenylalanine or tryptophan, and so a read error is likely. The chain uses TRBV11-3 and TRBJ2-1; the match to TRBD2 covers 7 bases. Germline V gives CDR1 SGHNT, CDR2 YENEEA. CDR3 length: 15 amino acids. The CDR3 reads CASGRGGGQGNDQFL. For the CDR3, the DNA is TGTGCCAGCGGCCGGGGCGGGGGTCAAGGCAATGATCAGTTCTTG.

Worth noting for this clonotype: Since no conserved phenylalanine or tryptophan closes the CDR3, a read error is the likely cause. V usage is TRBV6-1 and J usage is TRBJ2-2; no firm D call. CDR1 is MNHNS, CDR2 SASEGT, per germline. The CDR3 has 14 residues. The CDR3 nucleotides are TGTACCAGCAGTTATTACATGAACACCGGGGAGCTGTTTTAT. The encoded protein is CTSSYYMNTGELFY.

About this clonotype: The junction departs from the called germline gene at one end, perhaps through a read error. The chain couples TRBV28 to TRBJ2-5; possibly TRBD1 for D (5 bases). CDR3 length: 18 residues. Germline CDR1 reads MDHEN; CDR2 reads SYDVKM. This CDR3 is CASSFNPYRTTAQESQYF. The CDR3 bases are TGTGCCAGCAGTTTTAACCCTTATAGAACGACAGCCCAAGAGAGCCAGTACTTC. The full variable domain, rest sourced from reference TRBV28 and TRBJ2-5, is DVKVTQSSRYLVKRTGEKVFLECVQDMDHENMFWYRQDPGLGLRLIYFSYDVKMKEKGDIPEGYSVSREKKERFSLILESASTNQTSMYLCASSFNPYRTTAQESQYFGPGTRLLVL.

Notes on this clonotype: A read error may explain this, as a much larger clone is one base away. V and J are TRBV6-2 or TRBV6-3 and TRBJ1-1; D remains unclear. Germline V gene data show CDR1 as MNHEY and CDR2 as SVGEGT. The CDR3 has 14 amino acids. The CDR3 sequence: CASSYGGVNTVAFF. CDR3 bases: TGTGCCAGCAGTTACGGTGGGGTGAACACTGTAGCTTTCTTT.

As regards this clonotype: Compared with germline, one end of the junction differs, possibly owing to a read error. This chain links TRBV20-1 with TRBJ2-7, with D perhaps TRBD1 or TRBD2 (5 bases each). Germline CDR1 is DFQATT and CDR2 is SNEGSKA (reference sequence). The CDR3 has 12 amino acids. The CDR3 spells CSARDRESERYF. CDR3 sequence (DNA): TGCAGTGCTAGAGACAGGGAGAGTGAGCGGTACTTC.